This TCR beta chain comes out of a study of CD8+CD57+ T cells in acquired aplastic anemia. Study information: DNA from sorted CD4+ and CD8+ cells averaged approximately 3.2 ug.

CDR1 and CDR2 (germline): MGHRA, YSYEKL. This CDR3 comprises 17 residues. V trimming: 0 bases; J trimming: 4 bases; junction bases outside the gene matches: 10. Regarding this clonotype: Its antigen is currently unknown.

Whoever was chosen for sequencing had shown CD8+CD57+ cell expansion by flow cytometry. Diagnosis of severe acquired aplastic anemia applied to all patients. Findings and limits, study-wide: No significant difference in CD8+ Simpson's diversity was found between patients and controls. Patients and controls shared twenty-nine CD8+ CDR3 sequences.

TCR beta VDJ and CDR3 profiling used genomic DNA as template. TCRdb reanalysed the reads using MiXCR and keeps one entry per CDR3 protein. The table has under 200,000 distinct CDR3 sequences, 40% to 60% seen once. This chain uses TRBV4-1 with TRBJ2-7; 9 nucleotides line up with TRBD2. The source is a human donor with aplastic anemia. Sequenced material: sorted CD4+, CD8+, or CD8+CD57+ T cells (not recorded which) from PBMCs. The CDR3 region is CASSQDRLAGVSYEQYF. The CDR3 nucleotides read TGCGCCAGCAGCCAAGATCGATTAGCGGGAGTATCTTACGAGCAGTACTTC.